This T cell receptor beta chain was sequenced for a study of control samples from healthy donors and cancer patients. The method was immunoSEQ multiplex PCR; TCRdb's version includes in-frame clones alone and lacks a portion of them. Altogether about 92,000 clones are present, almost 85% being singletons, with the ten largest covering around 10%. This clone has just a few counts. The CDR3 sequence is 15 residues long. Germline CDR1 SGHTA, CDR2 FQGNSA. V lost 6 bases, J lost 1 base, and 7 bases stayed unmatched. The sequence was obtained from a woman between 55 and 75 years old in good health. The rearrangement joins TRBV7-2 to TRBJ2-3; 7 bases are shared with TRBD1. The sample consisted of blood. This chain's CDR3 is CASSQDRIRTDTQYF. CDR3 nucleotides: TGTGCCAGCAGTCAGGACAGGATCCGCACAGATACGCAGTATTTT. The complete variable domain, with remaining parts taken from reference TRBV7-2 and TRBJ2-3, reads GAGVSQSPSNKVTEKGKDVELRCDPISGHTALYWYRQSLGQGLEFLIYFQGNSAPDKSGLPSDRFSAERTGGSVSTLTIQRTQQEDSAVYLCASSQDRIRTDTQYFGPGTRLTVL.